One sample yielded the 2 T cell receptor beta chains listed below, sequenced in a study of blood T cells in healthy people across ages. A second PCR of about 7 to 12 cycles used a sample-barcoded 5' primer and a J-beta primer mix. MiXCR, run by TCRdb on the 5' RACE reads, gives a single entry per CDR3 protein. In the table there are approximately 780,000 distinct CDR3 sequences, more than 25% of which are singletons. These data were also filed under a second study, of T cells of mothers and their children.

Specimen: blood. Receptor source: a boy aged 5-17 years in good health.

Details on this clonotype: The junction differs from germline at one of its ends, possibly a read error. The V gene is TRBV7-6, the J gene TRBJ1-4; D not certain. From germline, CDR1 is SGHVS and CDR2 FNYEAQ. The CDR3 runs to 16 residues. The CDR3 DNA reads as TGTGCCAGCAACTTAGCGAGGAGGGAAGGGAGTGAAAAACTGTTTTTT. It specifies CASNLARREGSEKLFF.

This clonotype was detected a few times. The chain uses TRBV3-1 and TRBJ1-1, with 9 bases that match TRBD1. With V trimmed by 4 bases and J by 9 bases, 6 bases remained unmatched. In germline, CDR1 is LGHDT, CDR2 YNNKEL (reference sequence). CDR3 length equals 13 residues. The CDR3 bases are TGTGCCAGCAGCCTTACGGACAGGGGACAAGCTTTCTTT. It codes for CASSLTDRGQAFF.